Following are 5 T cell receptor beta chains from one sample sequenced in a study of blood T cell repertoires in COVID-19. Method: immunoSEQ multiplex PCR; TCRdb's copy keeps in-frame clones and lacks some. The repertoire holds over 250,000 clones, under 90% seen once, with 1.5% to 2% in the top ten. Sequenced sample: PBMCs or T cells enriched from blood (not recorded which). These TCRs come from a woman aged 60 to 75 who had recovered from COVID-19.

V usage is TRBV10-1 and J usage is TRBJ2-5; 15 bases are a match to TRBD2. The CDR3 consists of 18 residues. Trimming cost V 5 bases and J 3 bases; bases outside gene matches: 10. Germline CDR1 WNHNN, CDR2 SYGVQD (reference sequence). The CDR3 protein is CASSSGTSGRPKEETQYF. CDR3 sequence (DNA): TGCGCCAGCAGTTCCGGGACTAGCGGGAGGCCAAAGGAAGAGACCCAGTACTTC.

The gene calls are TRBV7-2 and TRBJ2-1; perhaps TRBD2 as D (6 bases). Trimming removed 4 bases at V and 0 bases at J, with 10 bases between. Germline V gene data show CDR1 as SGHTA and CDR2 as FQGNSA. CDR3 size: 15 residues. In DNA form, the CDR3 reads TGTGCCAGCAGCTCTCAGCGGGCCTCCTACAATGAGCAGTTCTTC. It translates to CASSSQRASYNEQFF.

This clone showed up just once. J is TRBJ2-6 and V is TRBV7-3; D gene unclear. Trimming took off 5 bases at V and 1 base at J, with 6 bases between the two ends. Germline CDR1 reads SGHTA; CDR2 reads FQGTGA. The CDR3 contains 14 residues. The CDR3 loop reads CASSPPSGANVLTF. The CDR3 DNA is TGTGCCAGCAGCCCTCCTTCTGGGGCCAACGTCCTGACTTTC.

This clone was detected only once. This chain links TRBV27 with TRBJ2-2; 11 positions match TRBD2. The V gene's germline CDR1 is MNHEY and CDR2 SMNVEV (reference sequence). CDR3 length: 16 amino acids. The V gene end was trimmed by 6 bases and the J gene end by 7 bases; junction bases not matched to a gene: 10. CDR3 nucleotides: TGTGCCAGCAGACTACTAGCGGGGGCTTCAGGCGGGGAGCTGTTTTTT. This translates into CASRLLAGASGGELFF.

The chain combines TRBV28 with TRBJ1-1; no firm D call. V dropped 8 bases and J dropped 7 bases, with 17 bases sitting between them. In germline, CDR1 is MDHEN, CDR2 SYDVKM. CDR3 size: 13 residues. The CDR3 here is CASDSLRRGEAFF. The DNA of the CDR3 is TGTGCCAGCGATTCGTTACGCCGGGGTGAAGCTTTCTTT.